This passage covers 23 T cell receptor beta chains from one sample sequenced in a study of patients and donors after allogeneic stem cell transplantation. A single record per CDR3 protein comes from TCRdb applying MiXCR to the RT-PCR reads. The repertoire holds approximately 140,000 distinct CDR3 sequences, about two fifths seen once, with less than 60% in the top ten. The source material was blood, either unsorted or a sorted T cell fraction (not recorded which). The origin of the receptors is a human donor who was either an allogeneic HSCT recipient or a stem cell or donor lymphocyte infusion donor (not recorded which). It is not recorded whose cells these are; they may come from a transplant donor.

J is TRBJ1-1 and V is TRBV27; D uncertain. Germline V gene data show CDR1 as MNHEY and CDR2 as SMNVEV (reference sequence). V shed 5 bases and J shed 3 bases, with 13 bases lying between them. This CDR3 region has 14 residues. The CDR3 reads CASSPGRPDTEAFF. DNA of the CDR3: TGTGCCAGCAGTCCGGGGAGACCGGACACTGAAGCTTTCTTT.

The rearrangement links TRBV15 to TRBJ1-3; TRBD1 matches 7 bases. Germline CDR1 and CDR2: LNHNV and YYDKDF (reference sequence). The CDR3 is 13 residues long. J gave up 4 bases and V 3 bases, and 0 bases lay outside the gene matches. In nucleotides, the CDR3 is TGTGCCACCAGCAGGGGACAGGGAAACACCATATATTTT. Protein product: CATSRGQGNTIYF.

Comment on this clonotype: The final CDR3 position lacks the conserved phenylalanine or tryptophan, pointing to a likely read error. J is TRBJ1-5 and V is TRBV27; no reliable D call. Trimming took off 7 bases at V and 6 bases at J, with 10 bases between the two ends. The CDR3 has 12 residues. The germline gives CDR1 MNHEY, CDR2 SMNVEV (reference sequence). Here the CDR3 DNA reads TGTGCCAGCACCTTAAAGGGTCAGCCCCAGCATTTG. Protein product: CASTLKGQPQHL.

The chain combines TRBV7-9 with TRBJ1-6, with a tentative D call TRBD1 (5 bases). V shed 5 bases and J shed 1 base, with 9 bases lying between them. This CDR3 spans 15 amino acids. Germline values: CDR1 SEHNR, CDR2 FQNEAQ (reference sequence). The CDR3 region is CASSPEGSYNSPLHF. The CDR3 region has the DNA TGTGCCAGCAGCCCTGAGGGGTCCTATAATTCACCCCTCCACTTT.

The chain has TRBV27 and TRBJ2-7; tentatively, D is TRBD1 (6 bases). Looked up from germline, CDR1 is MNHEY and CDR2 is SMNVEV (reference sequence). The V gene lost 10 bases and the J gene lost 4 bases, with 17 bases spanning the gap. The CDR3 is 13 residues long. The CDR3 region has the DNA TGTGCCATCTCCAGGGGAGTCCATTACGAGCAGTACTTC. Protein product: CAISRGVHYEQYF.

The genes are TRBV4-2 and TRBJ2-2; D may be TRBD1 or TRBD2 (6 bases each). The germline gives CDR1 LGHNA, CDR2 YNFKEQ. Trimming removed 1 base from V and 2 bases from J, with 17 bases in between. This CDR3 has 18 residues. This chain's CDR3 is CASSQAGATGANTGELFF. The CDR3 nucleotides are TGTGCCAGCAGCCAAGCAGGCGCAACGGGGGCAAACACCGGGGAGCTGTTTTTT.

The CDR3 nucleotides are TGTGCCAGCAGGGCACCGGGACAATCGGAAAAACTGTTTTTT. Translating gives CASRAPGQSEKLFF. The chain is built from TRBV12-3 or TRBV12-4 and TRBJ1-4, with D possibly matching TRBD1 (6 bases). The CDR3 consists of 14 residues. V lost 6 bases and J lost 8, with 16 bases in between.

The V and J genes are TRBV4-2 and TRBJ2-1; perhaps TRBD2 as D (6 bases). The CDR3 consists of 16 residues. With 4 bases removed from V and 2 bases from J, the gap between germline ends came to 15 bases. From germline, CDR1 is LGHNA and CDR2 YNFKEQ. This chain's CDR3 is CASSLPLGLAYNEQFF. The CDR3, as DNA: TGTGCCAGCAGCCTACCCCTGGGACTGGCCTACAATGAGCAGTTCTTC.

This clonotype was picked up a small number of times. J is TRBJ1-2 and V is TRBV20-1; 8 positions agree with TRBD1. Germline V gene sequence: CDR1 DFQATT, CDR2 SNEGSKA (reference sequence). After removal of 4 bases from V and 4 bases from J, the junction contained 20 bases not matched to a gene. The CDR3 extends over 18 amino acids. The CDR3 reads CSAIRVGQGRISIYGYTF. In DNA, the CDR3 is TGCAGTGCTATACGCGTCGGACAGGGCCGAATTAGTATCTATGGCTACACCTTC.

For the CDR3, the DNA is TGTGCCAGCAGTTTAGAAGGACAGGGGAGGATTGAAGCTTTCTTT. This encodes CASSLEGQGRIEAFF. V gene TRBV12-3 or TRBV12-4 combines with J gene TRBJ1-1; TRBD1 agrees at 9 bases. V trimming: 1 base; J trimming: 7 bases; junction bases outside the gene matches: 7. The CDR3 consists of 15 residues.

J is TRBJ2-5 and V is TRBV6-6, with D maybe TRBD2 (5 bases). The V end lost 4 bases, the J end lost 5 bases, and 5 bases lay between the germline ends. Germline V gene lookup returns CDR1 MNHNY and CDR2 SVGAGI (reference sequence). This CDR3 comprises 11 residues. CDR3 nucleotides: TGTGCCAGCAGTTGGGAGGAGACCCAGTACTTC. This codes for CASSWEETQYF.

The chain combines TRBV18 with TRBJ1-3, with 9 bases identical to TRBD1. This CDR3 spans 15 amino acids. Trimming at V came to 8 bases and at J to 2 bases, leaving 7 bases not matched to a gene. The germline V gene has CDR1 KGHSH and CDR2 LQKENI. The CDR3 sequence is CASITGGEPGNTIYF. Written as DNA, the CDR3 is TGTGCCAGCATTACAGGGGGCGAGCCTGGAAACACCATATATTTT.

The rearrangement links TRBV6-2 or TRBV6-3 to TRBJ2-1; no clear D. Germline CDR1 and CDR2: MNHEY and SVGEGT. There are 11 residues in the CDR3. The ends were cut back, 8 bases at V and 8 bases at J, with 10 bases in the middle. The CDR3 spells CASGKLDEQFF. For the CDR3, the DNA is TGTGCCAGCGGAAAGCTGGATGAGCAGTTCTTC.

This clonotype has only a few counts. One end of the junction varies from germline; a read error may be responsible. The chain links TRBV15 to TRBJ1-5, with D possibly TRBD1 on 6 matching bases. CDR1 LNHNV and CDR2 YYDKDF come from the germline V gene (reference sequence). This CDR3 comprises 15 residues. The CDR3 region has the DNA TGTGCCACCAGCAGAGATCTGGGGGCGAATCGGCCCCAGCATTTT. Translated: CATSRDLGANRPQHF.

This clonotype was counted only a few times. The rearrangement links TRBV12-3 or TRBV12-4 to TRBJ1-2; D gene uncertain. The V and J ends lost 2 bases and 7 bases respectively, with 17 bases between them. This CDR3 spans 15 amino acids. CDR3 sequence reads: CASSLKWGGAGGYTF. CDR3 in DNA: TGTGCCAGCAGTTTAAAGTGGGGAGGAGCAGGTGGCTACACCTTC.

This clonotype turned up a few times. The V and J genes are TRBV7-2 and TRBJ1-5; D remains unclear. V shed 0 bases and J shed 0 bases, with 12 bases lying between them. The CDR3 is 17 amino acids. Germline V gives CDR1 SGHTA, CDR2 FQGNSA. CDR3 coding DNA: TGTGCCAGCAGCTTAGCGCGCGAAGGGTATAGCAATCAGCCCCAGCATTTT. This encodes CASSLAREGYSNQPQHF.

This clonotype was observed many times. This chain links TRBV12-3 or TRBV12-4 with TRBJ1-5; a weak D match, TRBD1 (5 bases). This CDR3 is 15 amino acids long. Trimming cost V 1 base and J 3 bases, with 10 bases left between them. For the CDR3, the DNA is TGTGCCAGCAGTTTAGGGCCGGGACCCAATCAGCCCCAGCATTTT. As protein: CASSLGPGPNQPQHF.

CDR3 protein: CASSLAETASNEQFF. Here the CDR3 DNA reads TGTGCCAGCAGCTTAGCGGAGACGGCCTCCAATGAGCAGTTCTTC. J is TRBJ2-1 and V is TRBV11-2; D not resolved. Looked up from germline, CDR1 is SGHAT and CDR2 is FQNNGV. The V gene lost 1 base and the J gene lost 6 bases, with 13 bases spanning the gap. The CDR3 contains 15 residues.

The chain links TRBV20-1 to TRBJ2-3; TRBD1 is a possible D gene (6 bases). V lost 2 bases, J lost 9 bases, and 9 bases lay in between. Germline CDR1 is DFQATT and CDR2 is SNEGSKA (reference sequence). The CDR3 loop spans 11 amino acids. Here the CDR3 reads CSARTQGTQYF. DNA for the CDR3: TGCAGTGCTAGAACCCAGGGGACGCAGTATTTT.

This clonotype has just a few counts. V gene TRBV29-1 combines with J gene TRBJ1-1; tentatively, D is TRBD1 (5 bases). Per the germline V gene, CDR1 is SQVTM and CDR2 is ANQGSEA. With 4 bases removed from V and 8 bases from J, the gap between germline ends came to 20 bases. The CDR3 is 14 amino acids. CDR3 protein: CSVAGLLTTPEAFF. CDR3 bases: TGCAGCGTTGCAGGGCTCCTCACAACCCCCGAAGCTTTCTTT.

The V call is TRBV5-6, the J call TRBJ2-5, with D possibly TRBD2 on 6 matching bases. Per germline, CDR1 SGHDT and CDR2 YYEEEE. V lost 3 bases to trimming and J lost 0 bases, with 12 bases between them. This CDR3 spans 15 amino acids. The CDR3 sequence: CASSSPGLNQETQYF. Here the CDR3 DNA reads TGTGCCAGCAGCTCACCGGGACTGAACCAAGAGACCCAGTACTTC.

The chain links TRBV7-3 to TRBJ1-3; no definite D call. Germline assignment: CDR1 SGHTA and CDR2 FQGTGA. This CDR3 spans 15 amino acids. V was shortened by 2 bases and J by 2 bases, with 10 bases between the two germline ends. In nucleotides, the CDR3 is TGTGCCAGCAGCTTAGGCAGAGAGCCTGGAAACACCATATATTTT. This translates into CASSLGREPGNTIYF.

V and J are TRBV7-2 and TRBJ2-1; D is unclear. Trimming took off 1 base at V and 6 bases at J, with 4 bases between the two ends. The CDR3 is 12 amino acids. CDR1 and CDR2 (germline): SGHTA, FQGNSA. The CDR3: CASSLESNEQFF. The CDR3 DNA reads TGTGCCAGCAGCTTAGAGAGCAATGAGCAGTTCTTC.